These T cell receptor beta chains were read from a single sample in a study of T cell repertoires in cytomegalovirus infection. TCRdb analysed the reads with MiXCR anew, one entry per CDR3 protein. In the table there are some 440,000 distinct CDR3 sequences, approximately 33% of which are singletons. Sequenced: PBMCs. The receptors were gathered from a human donor in good health (CMV status not recorded). Some clones in this sample may be carry-over from other donors' samples. Both conserved end residues are part of each CDR3. The D gene is left open where the match is weak. Clone size is not always given. Where it is, it says once, few, many or a class for expanded clones.

TRBV12-3/TRBV12-4	TRBJ2-3	.	many	CASSFAGTGDTQYF	TGTGCCAGCAGTTTTGCGGGGACCGGGGATACGCAGTATTTT
TRBV5-6	TRBJ2-5	TRBD2	.	CASSSVGLAGGQETQYF	TGTGCCAGCAGCTCGGTAGGACTAGCGGGGGGGCAAGAGACCCAGTACTTC
TRBV5-4	TRBJ1-4	.	few	CASSLGGRVDEKLFF	TGTGCCAGCAGCTTGGGCGGCCGAGTGGATGAAAAACTGTTTTTT
TRBV20-1	TRBJ1-5	.	.	CSARSAAGNQPQHF	TGCAGTGCCCGATCCGCGGCAGGGAATCAGCCCCAGCATTTT
TRBV6-5	TRBJ1-5	.	.	CASSYRRSNQPQHF	TGTGCCAGCAGTTACCGAAGAAGCAATCAGCCCCAGCATTTT
TRBV7-2	TRBJ1-4	.	few	CASSPEYTTNEKLFF	TGTGCCAGCAGCCCCGAATACACAACTAATGAAAAACTGTTTTTT
TRBV6-1	TRBJ2-3	.	few	CASSEDQGGPPDTQYF	TGTGCCAGCAGTGAAGATCAGGGGGGGCCTCCAGATACGCAGTATTTT
TRBV18	TRBJ2-7	TRBD1	few	CASSPPRGTGLTYEQYF	TGTGCCAGCTCACCACCTCGGGGGACAGGGTTGACTTACGAGCAGTACTTC
TRBV4-1	TRBJ1-2	.	once	CASSQPATGTNYGYTF	TGCGCCAGCAGCCAACCCGCCACCGGGACGAACTATGGCTACACCTTC
TRBV6-6	TRBJ1-2	.	once	CALCGSWTEDFWACRGYTF	TGTGCCCTCTGTGGATCCTGGACAGAAGATTTTTGGGCATGTCGCGGCTACACCTTC
TRBV7-2	TRBJ2-5	.	few	CASSPRRGLRETQYF	TGTGCCAGCAGCCCCCGGAGGGGCCTAAGGGAGACCCAGTACTTC
TRBV19	TRBJ1-5	.	few	CASSDLGTQPQHF	TGTGCCAGTAGTGATTTAGGGACGCAGCCCCAGCATTTT
TRBV20-1	TRBJ2-3	.	.	CSARVGGAEYTQYF	TGCAGTGCTAGAGTCGGGGGTGCAGAATATACGCAGTATTTT
TRBV27	TRBJ2-2	TRBD1	few	CASGTVNTGELFF	TGTGCCAGCGGGACAGTGAACACCGGGGAGCTGTTTTTT
TRBV19	TRBJ1-1	.	.	CAVGGTTSTEAFF	TGTGCCGTTGGAGGGACGACCTCCACTGAAGCTTTCTTT
TRBV5-6	TRBJ1-2	TRBD1	.	CASSLLLGLGQGARGYTF	TGTGCCAGCAGCTTGTTATTGGGGCTCGGACAGGGGGCACGGGGCTACACCTTC
TRBV3-1	TRBJ1-6	.	few	CASSQVGDNSPLHF	TGTGCCAGCAGCCAAGTAGGAGATAATTCACCCCTCCACTTT
TRBV19	TRBJ1-6	.	many	CASSMGQNSPLHF	TGTGCCAGTAGTATGGGACAAAATTCACCCCTCCACTTT
TRBV2	TRBJ2-3	TRBD1	.	CASIDGTGGTDTQYF	TGTGCCAGCATTGATGGGACAGGGGGCACAGATACGCAGTATTTT
TRBV5-8	TRBJ2-1	.	.	CASGRPPSYNEQFF	TGTGCCAGCGGCCGACCACCCTCCTACAATGAGCAGTTCTTC
TRBV6-6	TRBJ2-2	.	.	CASSYRDDNAVTNTGELFF	TGTGCCAGCAGTTACCGGGACGACAACGCGGTCACGAACACCGGGGAGCTGTTTTTT
TRBV6-2/TRBV6-3	TRBJ2-3	.	many	CASSYQQAPDTQYF	TGTGCCAGCAGTTACCAACAGGCCCCAGATACGCAGTATTTT
TRBV10-2	TRBJ1-5	.	.	CASSVGTNQPQHF	TGCGCCAGCAGTGTAGGCACCAATCAGCCCCAGCATTTT
TRBV12-3/TRBV12-4	TRBJ2-2	.	few	CASSLAVQAFVTGELFF	TGTGCCAGCAGTTTAGCGGTACAAGCTTTTGTCACCGGGGAGCTGTTTTTT
TRBV25-1	TRBJ1-5	.	few	CASSDRAPNQPQHF	TGTGCCAGCAGTGACAGGGCACCAAATCAGCCCCAGCATTTT
TRBV7-6	TRBJ1-1	.	.	CASRTTPRGVNTEAFF	TGTGCCAGCAGGACGACCCCACGAGGGGTAAACACTGAAGCTTTCTTT
TRBV20-1	TRBJ1-2	.	.	CSLEGRTGFIGYTF	TGCAGTCTAGAGGGGAGGACCGGATTTATTGGCTACACCTTC
TRBV7-8	TRBJ1-5	.	.	CASSLAGGPQGPQHF	TGTGCCAGCAGCTTAGCCGGGGGCCCTCAAGGGCCCCAGCATTTT
TRBV2	TRBJ2-4	.	.	CASSIQEFDIQYF	TGTGCCAGCAGCATACAGGAATTTGACATTCAGTACTTC
TRBV19	TRBJ2-1	.	.	CASSTGALGNAQFF	TGTGCCAGTAGTACCGGGGCCCTGGGGAATGCGCAGTTCTTC
TRBV5-5	TRBJ2-7	TRBD1	many	CASSWETGTYEQYF	TGTGCCAGCAGCTGGGAGACAGGGACCTACGAGCAGTACTTC
TRBV5-4	TRBJ2-3	.	.	CASSLAAEGTDTQYF	TGTGCCAGCAGCTTAGCAGCGGAAGGCACAGATACGCAGTATTTT
TRBV11-2	TRBJ1-4	.	many	CASSELAGGYEKLFF	TGTGCCAGCAGCGAGCTGGCCGGCGGCTATGAAAAACTGTTTTTT
TRBV2	TRBJ2-3	.	.	CASSEEDGGPTDTQYF	TGTGCCAGCAGTGAAGAGGACGGGGGCCCCACAGATACGCAGTATTTT
TRBV20-1	TRBJ2-2	TRBD2	few	CSARVGGSLGELFF	TGCAGTGCTAGAGTCGGGGGGTCTCTCGGGGAGCTGTTTTTT
TRBV25-1	TRBJ2-7	.	.	CASREGDKLREQYF	TGTGCCAGCCGGGAAGGGGACAAGCTCCGCGAGCAGTACTTC
TRBV6-8	TRBJ1-4	.	.	CASSYEAGWAEKLFF	TGTGCCAGCAGTTACGAGGCAGGGTGGGCTGAAAAACTGTTTTTT
TRBV11-2	TRBJ2-4	.	.	CASSLDRVLQYF	TGTGCCAGCAGCTTAGATAGGGTGCTTCAGTACTTC
TRBV3-1	TRBJ1-6	TRBD1	.	CASSTTGQGGSPLHF	TGTGCCAGCAGCACCACCGGACAGGGGGGGTCACCCCTCCACTTT
TRBV20-1	TRBJ1-6	.	.	CSARDPQGSYNSPLHF	TGCAGTGCTAGAGATCCCCAGGGTTCCTATAATTCACCCCTCCACTTT
TRBV6-1	TRBJ1-5	TRBD1	.	CASRPQGNQPQHF	TGTGCCAGCAGACCACAGGGGAATCAGCCCCAGCATTTT
TRBV7-6	TRBJ2-5	.	.	CASSSKWGAQETQYF	TGTGCCAGCAGCTCGAAGTGGGGAGCCCAAGAGACCCAGTACTTC
TRBV19	TRBJ2-2	.	.	CASSSGIGTGELFF	TGTGCCAGTAGTAGCGGGATAGGGACCGGGGAGCTGTTTTTT
TRBV6-1	TRBJ1-2	.	.	CASIESNHGGPYGYTF	TGTGCCAGCATTGAATCTAACCACGGGGGGCCGTATGGCTACACCTTC
TRBV7-8	TRBJ2-7	TRBD1	.	CASSLPLLDRGSSYEQYF	TGTGCCAGCAGCTTACCCCTTCTCGACAGGGGGAGCTCCTACGAGCAGTACTTC
TRBV5-4	TRBJ2-3	.	.	CASRAGTSAPHTQYF	TGTGCCAGCAGGGCCGGGACAAGCGCTCCCCATACGCAGTATTTT
TRBV11-1	TRBJ1-1	.	.	CASSPRRAEAFF	TGTGCCAGCAGCCCCCGCAGGGCTGAAGCTTTCTTT
TRBV4-2	TRBJ2-2	.	few	CASSLGEGELFF	TGTGCCAGCAGCCTCGGCGAGGGGGAGCTGTTTTTT
TRBV5-4	TRBJ2-5	TRBD2	.	CASSLSGRGGHETQYF	TGTGCCAGCAGCCTGTCCGGGCGGGGGGGCCATGAGACCCAGTACTTC
TRBV7-2	TRBJ2-1	.	many	CASSLSSSGEQFF	TGTGCCAGCAGCTTATCCTCCAGCGGGGAGCAGTTCTTC
TRBV9	TRBJ2-7	.	.	CASSVAAGMYEQYF	TGTGCCAGCAGCGTAGCGGCAGGGATGTACGAGCAGTACTTC